The entry below describes one T cell receptor beta chain. This sample is drawn from a study of blood T cell repertoires in COVID-19. Study background: The study drew acute and convalescent COVID-19 samples from the United States, Italy and Spain.

With V trimmed by 6 bases and J by 7 bases, 9 bases remained unmatched. The CDR3 extends over 13 amino acids. Germline CDR1 SNHLY, CDR2 FYNNEI. In the study's own analysis: Reference gene primer amplification yielded estimated nucleated cell counts. Libraries were prepared by immunoSEQ multiplex PCR; TCRdb keeps only in-frame clonotypes and omits some of them. V, J and clone size reflect that table, while D and trimming were determined from the DNA. The repertoire consists of some 530,000 clones, with 70% to 90% occurring once and the leading ten covering approximately 3%. This clonotype originated in a human donor in a cohort sampled during active COVID-19. The V gene is TRBV2, the J gene TRBJ2-7, with 7 bases identical to TRBD1. The source material was peripheral blood. CDR3 amino acids: CASSGTALREQYF. For the CDR3, the DNA is TGTGCCAGCAGCGGGACAGCTTTACGGGAGCAGTACTTC.